One sample yielded the 16 T cell receptor beta chains listed below, sequenced in a study of T cell changes during pregnancy in multiple sclerosis. TCRdb keeps only in-frame clones here, not all; method: immunoSEQ multiplex PCR. Of roughly 40,000 clones in the sample, roughly nine tenths were seen once. Material: CD4+ T cells from peripheral blood mononuclear cells, obtained in the first trimester of pregnancy. The receptors originated from a female donor with multiple sclerosis, enrolled in a pregnancy study.

This chain joins TRBV7-3 and TRBJ1-1; the D gene is possibly TRBD1 (5 bases). This CDR3 region has 14 residues. Germline assignment: CDR1 SGHTA and CDR2 FQGTGA. Trimming removed 5 bases at V and 1 base at J, with 11 bases between. The CDR3 DNA is TGTGCCAGCAGCCCATCACAGGAGAACACTGAAGCTTTCTTT. Its translation is CASSPSQENTEAFF.

This chain uses TRBV7-9 with TRBJ2-5; D unresolved. Germline V gives CDR1 SEHNR, CDR2 FQNEAQ (reference sequence). V was cut by 4 bases and J by 5 bases, with 5 bases left in between. The CDR3 totals 11 residues. Here the CDR3 reads CASSSFETQYF. The DNA for the CDR3 is TGTGCCAGCAGCTCTTTTGAGACCCAGTACTTC.

The genes are TRBV5-6 and TRBJ2-7; 7 nucleotides agree with TRBD2. V shed 3 bases, J shed 12 bases, and the junction held 12 bases outside the gene matches. The CDR3 covers 13 residues. Germline CDR1 is SGHDT and CDR2 is YYEEEE. The CDR3 here is CASSSERGLLRYF. The CDR3 coding sequence is TGTGCCAGCAGCTCCGAACGGGGACTACTTAGGTACTTC.

The gene calls are TRBV19 and TRBJ1-2; no definite D call. Germline V gives CDR1 LNHDA, CDR2 SQIVND (reference sequence). The CDR3 loop spans 17 amino acids. V lost 7 bases and J lost 6, with 27 bases in between. CDR3 protein: CASIGGQEELMFHGYTF. The DNA for the CDR3 is TGTGCCAGTATAGGTGGGCAGGAAGAGCTTATGTTTCATGGCTACACCTTC.

J is TRBJ2-7 and V is TRBV18; 7 positions agree with TRBD2. The J segment lost 0 bases and the V segment lost 3 bases, leaving 5 bases of the junction unmatched. Germline lookup yields CDR1 KGHSH and CDR2 LQKENI. This CDR3 spans 15 amino acids. The chain's CDR3 is CASSPLGGGSYEQYF. The DNA of the CDR3 is TGTGCCAGCTCACCGCTCGGCGGGGGCTCCTACGAGCAGTACTTC.

CDR3 DNA sequence: TGTGCCAGCAGCTTTAGTGGACTAGCGGGGGGGTACAATGAGCAGTTCTTC. It encodes CASSFSGLAGGYNEQFF. V and J are TRBV7-2 and TRBJ2-1; 15 nucleotides agree with TRBD2. Germline values: CDR1 SGHTA, CDR2 FQGNSA. CDR3 length: 17 amino acids. The junction had 4 bases not matched to a gene; V was cut back by 3 bases and J by 4 bases.

The chain links TRBV7-3 to TRBJ1-2; 7 bases map to TRBD1. After removal of 2 bases from V and 4 bases from J, the junction contained 10 bases not matched to a gene. Germline CDR1 SGHTA, CDR2 FQGTGA. This CDR3 region has 16 residues. DNA of the CDR3: TGTGCCAGCAGCTTATTAACGGGGACAGAAGTCTATGGCTACACCTTC. The encoded protein is CASSLLTGTEVYGYTF.

The J gene is TRBJ2-3, the V gene TRBV7-3; 9 bases line up with TRBD1. Per the germline V gene, CDR1 is SGHTA and CDR2 is FQGTGA. With V trimmed by 5 bases and J by 5 bases, 8 bases remained unmatched. This CDR3 comprises 15 residues. The CDR3 DNA sequence: TGTGCCAGCAGCAACCCGGGACAGGGTCAAGATACGCAGTATTTT. This sequence encodes CASSNPGQGQDTQYF.

The chain couples TRBV18 to TRBJ2-3; 7 nucleotides agree with TRBD2. The V and J ends lost 6 bases and 0 bases, in that order; junction bases with no gene match: 3. The CDR3 is 14 residues long. Germline V gives CDR1 KGHSH, CDR2 LQKENI. The CDR3 region has the DNA TGTGCCAGCTCCCTAGCGGTGAGCACAGATACGCAGTATTTT. It specifies CASSLAVSTDTQYF.

This rearrangement joins TRBV20-1 to TRBJ2-7; D possibly corresponds to TRBD2 (5 bases). Germline V gives CDR1 DFQATT, CDR2 SNEGSKA (reference sequence). The germline V and J ends were trimmed by 3 bases and 7 bases, with 10 bases remaining between them. The CDR3 length is 11 residues. The CDR3 DNA is TGCAGTGCTAGGGCCGGGGAGGAGCAGTACTTC. Its protein product is CSARAGEEQYF.

This rearrangement joins TRBV5-8 to TRBJ1-1; no definite D call. Germline CDR1 and CDR2: SGHTS and YDEGEE. V was pared by 0 bases and J by 5 bases, with 8 bases between. There are 13 residues in the CDR3. CDR3 protein: CASSLEQWTEAFF. CDR3 nucleotide sequence: TGTGCCAGCAGCTTGGAACAGTGGACTGAAGCTTTCTTT.

V is TRBV10-3 and J is TRBJ2-3; 11 nucleotides match TRBD2. After removal of 3 bases from V and 3 bases from J, the junction contained 11 bases not matched to a gene. Germline V gene lookup returns CDR1 ENHRY and CDR2 SYGVKD. The length of the CDR3 is 18 residues. This chain's CDR3 is CAISDPRGSGGVTDTQYF. Written as DNA, the CDR3 is TGTGCCATCAGTGACCCTCGTGGTAGCGGGGGGGTAACAGATACGCAGTATTTT.

The J gene is TRBJ1-5, the V gene TRBV18, with a weak D call TRBD1 (5 bases). This CDR3 region has 12 residues. Deletions cut 5 bases from V and 5 bases from J, with 7 bases between. Germline assignment: CDR1 KGHSH and CDR2 LQKENI. The CDR3 bases are TGTGCCAGCTCATCGGGGGATCAGCCCCAGCATTTT. This sequence encodes CASSSGDQPQHF.

V is TRBV25-1 and J is TRBJ2-3, with 8 nucleotides matching TRBD1. Looked up from germline, CDR1 is MGHDK and CDR2 is SYGVNS. The CDR3 is made up of 16 amino acids. V lost 3 bases and J lost 6; bases outside the gene matches: 11. The CDR3 region is CASSDLQGVGSDTQYF. CDR3 sequence (DNA): TGTGCCAGCAGTGATCTACAGGGGGTAGGTTCCGATACGCAGTATTTT.

V gene TRBV7-2 combines with J gene TRBJ2-7; the match to TRBD1 covers 7 bases. CDR1 is SGHTA and CDR2 is FQGNSA in the germline V gene. The CDR3 spans 15 residues. The V and J ends lost 5 bases and 0 bases, in that order; junction bases with no gene match: 7. In nucleotides, the CDR3 is TGTGCCAGCAGCCGCAACGGACAGGTCTCCTACGAGCAGTACTTC. It specifies CASSRNGQVSYEQYF.

V is TRBV27 and J is TRBJ2-7, with D tentatively TRBD1 (5 bases). The V end was cut by 6 bases, the J end by 2 bases, with 17 bases between. Germline V gene sequence: CDR1 MNHEY, CDR2 SMNVEV (reference sequence). This CDR3 contains 15 residues. The CDR3 sequence: CASRPSTETTYEQYF. The CDR3 DNA sequence: TGTGCCAGCAGACCTTCGACAGAAACGACCTACGAGCAGTACTTC.